Below are 24 T cell receptor beta chains sequenced from a single sample in a study of CD8+CD57+ T cells in acquired aplastic anemia. Genomic DNA, serving as template, underwent TCR beta VDJ and CDR3 profiling. TCRdb fed the reads into MiXCR, producing one record per CDR3 protein. The sample lists about 400,000 distinct CDR3 sequences, 55% to 70% occurring once. Sequencing was done on a sample of sorted CD4+, CD8+, or CD8+CD57+ T cells (not recorded which) from PBMCs. All receptors derive from a human donor in good health, serving as a control.

With respect to this clonotype: Likely a read error: the CDR3 ends without its conserved phenylalanine or tryptophan. Because the CDR3's place on the DNA is in doubt, the DNA is left out and the CDR3 is given as listed by TCRdb. The chain has TRBV7-2 and TRBJ2-7. 13 amino acids form the CDR3, both terminal residues included. The germline V gene has CDR1 SGHTA and CDR2 FQGNSA. This CDR3 reads CASSSDTLPETHY.

The chain joins TRBV20-1 to TRBJ2-5, with 7 bases identical to TRBD2. This CDR3 region has 14 residues. Germline trimming cut 1 base from V and 5 bases from J; bases unmatched to any gene: 7. In germline, CDR1 is DFQATT, CDR2 SNEGSKA (reference sequence). This CDR3 is CSARGMGGEETQYF. In DNA form, the CDR3 reads TGCAGTGCTAGAGGTATGGGGGGGGAGGAGACCCAGTACTTC.

This clonotype was picked up many times. This chain uses TRBV20-1 with TRBJ1-5; possibly TRBD1 for D (5 bases). The CDR3 contains 16 residues. V lost 6 bases and J 6 bases, leaving 24 bases between the germline ends. Per the germline V gene, CDR1 is DFQATT and CDR2 is SNEGSKA (reference sequence). The CDR3 coding sequence is TGCAGTGCCCTCGCTACGTGGGGCGCCTTGAGTCAGCCCCAGCATTTT. Its translation is CSALATWGALSQPQHF.

On this clonotype: A read error is possible here, since a much larger clone lies one base away. V usage is TRBV20-1 and J usage is TRBJ2-7; 12 bases align to TRBD2. Unmatched junction bases numbered 21, after V lost 5 bases and J lost 7 bases. This CDR3 is 18 amino acids long. Germline lookup yields CDR1 DFQATT and CDR2 SNEGSKA (reference sequence). The CDR3 loop is CSADPSPASGGAENEQYF. The CDR3, as DNA: TGCAGTGCTGATCCCTCGCCTGCTAGCGGGGGGGCCGAGAATGAGCAGTACTTC.

The chain recombines TRBV7-2 with TRBJ2-5; D remains ambiguous. The tail of the sequence fits TRBJ2-1 better, so the J call may be wrong. This CDR3 has 14 amino acids. Germline V gene lookup returns CDR1 SGHTA and CDR2 FQGNSA. CDR3 coding DNA: TGTGCCAGCAGCCCTAAGGCGGATCCTAATGAGCAGTTCTTC. Protein sequence: CASSPKADPNEQFF.

This clonotype was counted ten times or more. The chain joins TRBV20-1 to TRBJ2-7, with D possibly being TRBD1 (6 bases). Trimming pared 0 bases from V and 3 bases from J, leaving 18 bases between. CDR1 DFQATT and CDR2 SNEGSKA come from the germline V gene (reference sequence). This CDR3 comprises 16 residues. DNA of the CDR3: TGCAGTGCTAGAGATCTGGTACAGGGAACCTTCTACGAGCAGTACTTC. Its translation is CSARDLVQGTFYEQYF.

This clonotype has a single count. This sequence may be a read error, since a much larger clone differs from it by one base. The chain's CDR3 is CSARAGQGAQILYGCTF. The CDR3 nucleotides read TGCAGTGCTAGAGCCGGACAGGGGGCCCAAATTCTTTATGGCTGCACCTTC. V gene TRBV20-1 combines with J gene TRBJ1-2; 11 bases match TRBD1. The CDR3 loop spans 17 amino acids. CDR1 is DFQATT, CDR2 SNEGSKA, per germline (reference sequence).

To note about this clonotype: The junction shows a germline mismatch at one end, possibly a read error. The chain combines TRBV20-1 with TRBJ1-1; D is unclear. Germline V CDR1 and CDR2: DFQATT, SNEGSKA (reference sequence). CDR3 length equals 14 residues. The CDR3 sequence is CSARDKTSEPEAFF. CDR3 coding DNA: TGCAGCGCTAGAGATAAAACTAGCGAGCCTGAAGCTTTCTTT.

Notes on this clonotype: In this CDR3 the conserved last residue, phenylalanine or tryptophan, is missing, so a read error is likely. The limits of the CDR3 on the DNA are not certain, so only TCRdb's listed CDR3 is given. The rearrangement links TRBV2 to TRBJ1-5. The CDR3 spans 16 amino acids, including both terminal residues. Germline V gene data show CDR1 as SNHLY and CDR2 as FYNNEI. The CDR3 loop is CASLVTAEYSNQLLRS.

This clonotype appeared many times. V is TRBV5-1 and J is TRBJ2-3; maybe TRBD2 (7 bases). Germline V gene sequence: CDR1 SGHRS, CDR2 YFSETQ. The CDR3 totals 15 residues. V shed 0 bases and J shed 4 bases, with 12 bases lying between them. The chain's CDR3 is CASSLAGGRPDTQYF. The CDR3 nucleotides are TGCGCCAGCAGCTTGGCGGGGGGCCGTCCAGATACGCAGTATTTT.

This CDR3 is CASRRRGGGADTQYF. CDR3 DNA: TGTGCCAGCAGGCGAAGGGGCGGGGGGGCAGATACGCAGTATTTT. The chain is built from TRBV12-3 or TRBV12-4 and TRBJ2-3, with TRBD2 matching 9 bases. CDR3 length equals 15 residues. Trimming cost V 6 bases and J 4 bases; bases outside gene matches: 8.

With regard to this clonotype: Compared with germline, one end of the junction differs, possibly owing to a read error. V and J are TRBV15 and TRBJ1-6; no clear D. This CDR3 spans 13 amino acids. Looked up from germline, CDR1 is LNHNV and CDR2 is YYDKDF (reference sequence). The CDR3 here is CASSFNSNYPLHF. The CDR3 DNA reads TGTGCCAGCAGCTTTAACAGTAACTACCCCCTCCACTTC.

The chain links TRBV6-2 or TRBV6-3 to TRBJ2-3; the match to TRBD2 covers 8 bases. The CDR3 runs 16 residues. The V and J ends lost 7 bases and 2 bases, in that order; junction bases with no gene match: 11. Germline V gene lookup returns CDR1 MNHEY and CDR2 SVGEGT. The CDR3 loop is CASNENSGEPTDTQYF. CDR3 nucleotide sequence: TGTGCCAGCAACGAAAATAGCGGGGAGCCCACAGATACGCAGTATTTT.

J is TRBJ2-3 and V is TRBV25-1; D uncertain. Germline CDR1 is MGHDK and CDR2 is SYGVNS. CDR3 length: 15 amino acids. V lost 7 bases and J lost 0, with 14 bases in between. CDR3: CASKLSSSSTDTQYF. CDR3 DNA: TGTGCCAGCAAACTCTCCAGCTCTAGCACAGATACGCAGTATTTT.

The chain has TRBV19 and TRBJ2-1, with 10 positions matching TRBD2. Germline-derived CDR1 and CDR2 are LNHDA and SQIVND (reference sequence). V gave up 5 bases and J gave up 8 bases; unmatched junction bases: 9. This CDR3 comprises 15 residues. CDR3 residues: CASSVQAGGPYEQFF. The CDR3 DNA is TGTGCCAGTAGTGTGCAAGCGGGGGGGCCTTATGAGCAGTTCTTC.

J is TRBJ2-1 and V is TRBV2, with 12 bases that match TRBD2. The ends lost 1 base at V and 5 bases at J; junction bases unmatched: 6. Germline assignment: CDR1 SNHLY and CDR2 FYNNEI. This CDR3 is built from 17 residues. CDR3 amino acids: CASSEEPSGGAHNEQFF. The CDR3 DNA reads TGTGCCAGCAGTGAAGAGCCTAGCGGGGGGGCTCACAATGAGCAGTTCTTC.

This clonotype was seen repeatedly, ten times or more. The chain joins TRBV20-1 to TRBJ2-7; no clear D. Germline CDR1 DFQATT, CDR2 SNEGSKA (reference sequence). V was cut by 1 base and J by 2 bases, with 12 bases left in between. The CDR3 extends over 14 amino acids. The CDR3 DNA sequence: TGCAGTGCTAGAGCCACCTCAGACCCCTACGAGCAGTACTTC. It specifies CSARATSDPYEQYF.

The sample holds a few counts of this clonotype. This may be a read error: a much more frequent sequence differs by one nucleotide. This sequence joins TRBV6-1 and TRBJ1-1; TRBD1 matches at 9 bases. The ends lost 5 bases at V and 6 bases at J; junction bases unmatched: 7. This CDR3 spans 14 amino acids. In germline, CDR1 is MNHNS, CDR2 SASEGT. The CDR3 sequence: CASSRDRELSEAFF. CDR3 bases: TGTGCCAGCAGTCGGGACAGGGAGCTATCTGAAGCTTTCTTT.

This clonotype came up once. The genes are TRBV30 and TRBJ2-2, with 11 bases fitting TRBD1. Germline-derived CDR1 and CDR2 are GTSNPN and SVGIG (reference sequence). The CDR3 runs 16 residues. J was trimmed by 8 bases and V by 2 bases; bases with no gene match: 10. The CDR3 loop reads CAWSRRGQGVGGELFF. CDR3 DNA: TGTGCCTGGAGTCGGAGGGGACAGGGGGTAGGTGGGGAGCTGTTTTTT. Full variable domain (rest looked up from reference TRBV30 and TRBJ2-2): SQTIHQWPATLVQPVGSPLSLECTVEGTSNPNLYWYRQAAGRGLQLLFYSVGIGQISSEVPQNLSASRPQDRQFILSSKKLLLSDSGFYLCAWSRRGQGVGGELFFGEGSRLTVL.

Concerning this clonotype itself: The missing conserved phenylalanine or tryptophan at the end of this CDR3 makes a read error likely. Because the CDR3's place on the DNA is in doubt, the DNA is left out and the CDR3 is given as listed by TCRdb. The gene calls are TRBV7-2 and TRBJ2-7; the D call of TRBD2 is as the table states it, not checked on the DNA. Ends included, the CDR3 has 11 residues. Germline loops: CDR1 SGHTA, CDR2 FQGNSA. CDR3 protein: CASSLVTSGVS.

As regards this clonotype: A junction end diverges from the germline sequence, so it may reflect a read error. The rearrangement links TRBV19 to TRBJ2-7, with D perhaps being TRBD1 or TRBD2 (5 bases each). The CDR3 runs 15 residues. Per the germline V gene, CDR1 is LNHDA and CDR2 is SQIVND (reference sequence). CDR3 sequence: CATGIRDDSTYAQYF. CDR3 sequence (DNA): TGTGCCACCGGTATTAGGGACGACTCCACCTATGCGCAGTACTTT.

This clonotype was observed a handful of times. The chain employs TRBV2 and TRBJ2-7; D not resolved. Germline-derived CDR1 and CDR2 are SNHLY and FYNNEI. The V and J ends lost 8 bases and 0 bases respectively, with 11 bases between them. CDR3 length: 13 residues. The CDR3, as DNA: TGTGCCAGCGTAGGCAGACACTCCTACGAGCAGTACTTC. Its translation: CASVGRHSYEQYF. Combining the CDR3 with reference TRBV2 and TRBJ2-7 gives the whole variable domain EPEVTQTPSHQVTQMGQEVILRCVPISNHLYFYWYRQILGQKVEFLVSFYNNEISEKSEIFDDQFSVERPDGSNFTLKIRSTKLEDSAMYFCASVGRHSYEQYFGPGTRLTVT.

This clonotype was detected ten times or more. The rearrangement links TRBV7-9 to TRBJ2-7; D may be TRBD2 (7 bases). Germline CDR1 is SEHNR and CDR2 is FQNEAQ (reference sequence). The CDR3 sequence is 19 residues long. V was cut by 5 bases and J by 0 bases, with 26 bases left in between. CDR3 region: CASSHGPRGGGPSSYEQYF. The CDR3 DNA is TGTGCCAGCAGCCACGGACCACGAGGGGGGGGTCCTAGCTCCTACGAGCAGTACTTC. The variable domain in full, with the rest retrieved from reference TRBV7-9 and TRBJ2-7, is DTGVSQNPRHKITKRGQNVTFRCDPISEHNRLYWYRQTLGQGPEFLTYFQNEAQLEKSRLLSDRFSAERPKGSFSTLEIQRTEQGDSAMYLCASSHGPRGGGPSSYEQYFGPGTRLTVT.

Of note for this clonotype: A junction boundary mismatches the germline segment, possibly from a read error. The chain combines TRBV7-2 with TRBJ1-3, with a weak D call TRBD1 (6 bases). CDR3 length equals 14 residues. CDR1 is SGHTA, CDR2 FQGNSA, per germline. CDR3 bases: TGTGCCAGCAGCATAATTGTGGGACACGGTGAAAAACTGTTT. Protein product: CASSIIVGHGEKLF.